This T cell receptor beta chain was found in a study of T cell responses to AZD1222 COVID-19 vaccine. V lost 6 bases to trimming and J lost 2 bases; unmatched junction nucleotides: 4. The CDR3 is 15 amino acids. Germline values: CDR1 SGHAT, CDR2 FQNNGV. Clones were sequenced by immunoSEQ multiplex PCR, and TCRdb holds only the in-frame ones, with some missing. The table includes about 170,000 clones, about 83% detected once. Study outcomes and limitations: Epitopes outside B.1.351 and B.1.1.7 mutated regions reportedly drew nearly half of spike TCRs. Recipients of two AZD1222 doses showed rising Spike-specific TCR breadth and depth. The donors showed a predominance of white British ancestry and of females, with possible underestimation of clonal diversity.

A note on this clone: The antigen is unknown.

The starting material was peripheral blood, obtained 28 days after the second AZD1222 dose. The V and J genes are TRBV11-2 and TRBJ1-4; 9 nucleotides match TRBD1. The receptor was derived from an adult who received the AZD1222 COVID-19 vaccine. CDR3 bases: TGTGCCAGCAGTTACAGGGGGCAGACTAATGAAAAACTGTTTTTT. It encodes CASSYRGQTNEKLFF.